Listed below are T cell receptor beta chains from one sample, sequenced in a study of blood T cell repertoires in COVID-19. Data came from immunoSEQ multiplex PCR; TCRdb stores just in-frame clones and leaves some out. The data contain about 190,000 clones, around 86% of them singletons. The material sequenced was peripheral blood. The receptor source for this set is a man aged 40-49 years with acute or convalescent COVID-19. The CDR3 runs from the conserved cysteine through the conserved F or W. The D gene is left open where the match is weak. Rows may omit the clone size; those that give it use once, few, many or a size class.

>TRBV27|TRBJ2-3|TRBD2|.
CASSLRLAASTDTQYF
TGTGCCAGCAGTTTAAGACTAGCGGCTAGCACAGATACGCAGTATTTT
>TRBV3-1/TRBV3-2|TRBJ1-1|TRBD1|.
CASSHGTGGRTEAFF
TGTGCCAGCAGCCACGGGACAGGGGGGAGAACTGAAGCTTTCTTT
>TRBV30|TRBJ1-1|TRBD1|.
CAWRGQVNTEAFF
TGTGCCTGGAGGGGACAGGTGAACACTGAAGCTTTCTTT
>TRBV6-2/TRBV6-3|TRBJ2-1|TRBD2|.
CASSYSGGAGYNEQFF
TGTGCCAGCAGTTACAGCGGGGGGGCCGGGTACAATGAGCAGTTCTTC
>TRBV30|TRBJ1-5|.|few
CAWSGQLNQPQHF
TGTGCCTGGAGTGGACAGTTAAATCAGCCCCAGCATTTT
>TRBV30|TRBJ1-1|.|.
CAWTLQGPTEAFF
TGTGCCTGGACACTTCAGGGCCCAACTGAAGCTTTCTTT
>TRBV30|TRBJ2-5|TRBD1|.
CAWSASSGTGGRMTQYF
TGTGCCTGGAGTGCGTCATCCGGGACAGGGGGCCGGATGACCCAGTACTTC
>TRBV11-2|TRBJ1-1|TRBD1|.
CASSLSYRGSVMNTEAFF
TGTGCCAGCAGCTTGTCCTACAGGGGAAGCGTAATGAACACTGAAGCTTTCTTT
>TRBV19|TRBJ2-1|TRBD2|.
CASSGNRLAGGPSYNEQFF
TGTGCCAGTAGTGGGAATCGACTAGCGGGGGGCCCTTCCTACAATGAGCAGTTCTTC
>TRBV30|TRBJ2-5|.|.
CAWKAGTQYF
TGTGCCTGGAAGGCGGGGACCCAGTACTTC
>TRBV2|TRBJ1-2|.|.
CASSWREDGYTF
TGTGCCAGCAGTTGGAGGGAAGATGGCTACACCTTC
>TRBV6-1|TRBJ2-7|.|.
CASSESAAPLDSTKQYF
TGTGCCAGCAGTGAAAGTGCGGCTCCACTAGACTCTACGAAGCAGTACTTC
>TRBV10-1|TRBJ2-2|.|.
CASSEQNTGELFF
TGCGCCAGCAGTGAACAGAACACCGGGGAGCTGTTTTTT
>TRBV25-1|TRBJ1-6|.|medium-sized
CASSETGLGPLHF
TGTGCCAGCAGTGAAACAGGGTTAGGACCCCTCCACTTT
>TRBV7-2|TRBJ2-7|TRBD1|.
CASSYYSGTGAYEQYF
TGTGCCAGCAGCTATTATTCCGGGACAGGGGCCTACGAGCAGTACTTC
>TRBV24-1|TRBJ2-1|.|.
CATSDLANEQFF
TGTGCCACCAGTGATTTAGCCAATGAGCAGTTCTTC